This T cell receptor (beta chain) was retrieved from a study of CD8 T cell repertoires and HIV-1 epitope variants. Study at large: Control wells had CMV/EBV/flu peptides, negative Ebola AY9, or no peptide.

The method was immunoSEQ multiplex PCR; TCRdb's version includes in-frame clones alone and lacks a portion of them. The sample yields some 87,000 clones, around 75% seen once. CDR1 and CDR2 from the germline V gene are SGHRS and YFSETQ. CDR3 length: 13 residues. With 4 bases removed from V and 2 bases from J, the gap between germline ends came to 9 bases. The sequence was obtained from a male donor with HIV. The material sequenced was uncultured baseline CD8+ T cells from peripheral blood mononuclear cells (PBMCs). The chain has TRBV5-1 and TRBJ1-1; the D gene is possibly TRBD1 (5 bases). The CDR3 sequence: CASSTGPNTEAFF. DNA for the CDR3: TGCGCCAGCAGCACGGGACCTAACACTGAAGCTTTCTTT.